The clone carrying this T cell receptor (beta chain) has more than one count but fewer than ten. Indicated treatment: roughly 20 received Ad26.COV2.S at low or high dose, single or two shots; five or six received placebo; per-sample allocation not given. The samples date from day 63 after the first vaccine or placebo injection. V shed 2 bases and J shed 6 bases, with 12 bases lying between them. This CDR3 region has 13 residues. The germline V gene encodes CDR1 SGHRS and CDR2 YFSETQ. The source of the sample is a study of Ad26.COV2.S vaccination and SARS-CoV-2 variants. Repertoires were generated with immunoSEQ multiplex PCR, while TCRdb's copy carries only in-frame clones and drops some. Among around 400,000 clones listed, 90% were seen once.

The chain employs TRBV5-1 and TRBJ2-7; D may be TRBD2 (5 bases). This sequence originates from a person between 18 and 60 years old who received the Ad26.COV2.S COVID-19 vaccine or a placebo. This specimen consisted of peripheral blood, obtained in a trial of Ad26.COV2.S vaccine versus placebo. As DNA, the CDR3 is TGCGCCAGCAGCTTAGGACTGCGGTCCGAGCAGTACTTC. Amino acid sequence: CASSLGLRSEQYF.